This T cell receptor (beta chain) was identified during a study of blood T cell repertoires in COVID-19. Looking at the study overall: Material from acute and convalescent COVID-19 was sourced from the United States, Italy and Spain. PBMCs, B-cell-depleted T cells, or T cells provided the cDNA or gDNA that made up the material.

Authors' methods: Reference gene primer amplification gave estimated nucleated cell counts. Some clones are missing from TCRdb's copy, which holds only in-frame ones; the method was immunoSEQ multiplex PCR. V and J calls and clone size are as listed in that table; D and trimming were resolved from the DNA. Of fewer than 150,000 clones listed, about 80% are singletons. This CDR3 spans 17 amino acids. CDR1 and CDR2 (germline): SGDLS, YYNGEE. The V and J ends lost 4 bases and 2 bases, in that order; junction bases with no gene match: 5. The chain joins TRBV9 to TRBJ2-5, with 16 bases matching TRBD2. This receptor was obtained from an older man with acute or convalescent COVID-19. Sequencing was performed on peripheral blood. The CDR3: CASSTGTSGGAQETQYF. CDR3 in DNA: TGTGCCAGCAGCACCGGGACTAGCGGGGGGGCACAAGAGACCCAGTACTTC.